The 6 T cell receptor beta chains below were found in one sample sequenced in a study of CD8+ T cells in alopecia areata. TCR sequencing used cDNA made by reverse transcription of extracted RNA. Assay: immunoSEQ multiplex PCR; the TCRdb copy retains only in-frame clones and omits some. The data hold 110,000 or so clones, with roughly 68% observed a single time. The sequenced sample was CD4+ T cells sorted from blood. The receptors were gathered from a human donor in good health.

This chain connects TRBV27 to TRBJ1-5, with D possibly being TRBD1 (6 bases). V was pared by 3 bases and J by 2 bases, with 11 bases between. CDR3 length: 15 residues. CDR1 is MNHEY, CDR2 SMNVEV, per germline (reference sequence). CDR3 in DNA: TGTGCCAGCAGTTTTCAGGGGCGAGGCAATCAGCCCCAGCATTTT. Translating gives CASSFQGRGNQPQHF.

This clone was detected only a few times. The chain combines TRBV29-1 with TRBJ1-2, with TRBD1 as a possible D gene (5 bases). Trimming left V 4 bases short and J 4 bases short, with 13 bases between. Germline CDR1 reads SQVTM; CDR2 reads ANQGSEA. The CDR3 sequence is 13 residues long. The chain's CDR3 is CSVVTPGAYGYTF. CDR3 bases: TGCAGCGTTGTGACCCCTGGGGCCTATGGCTACACCTTC.

The chain uses TRBV29-1 and TRBJ2-7; D ambiguous. The V end lost 5 bases, the J end lost 3 bases, and 14 bases lay between the germline ends. The CDR3 runs 13 residues. CDR1 is SQVTM and CDR2 is ANQGSEA in the germline V gene. Written as DNA, the CDR3 is TGCAGCGTTTCTCGCCAGGCGGACTACGAGCAGTACTTC. This sequence encodes CSVSRQADYEQYF.

The chain combines TRBV30 with TRBJ1-2; D not certain. Trimming left V 3 bases short and J 6 bases short, with 20 bases between. CDR1 is GTSNPN and CDR2 is SVGIG in the germline V gene (reference sequence). The CDR3 has 15 residues. The CDR3 reads CAWRSPGTGGDGYTF. The CDR3 DNA reads as TGTGCCTGGAGGAGCCCGGGTACCGGCGGGGATGGCTACACCTTC.

The chain links TRBV29-1 to TRBJ2-7; D not certain. The CDR3 loop spans 11 amino acids. The V end was cut by 6 bases, the J end by 4 bases, with 10 bases between. CDR1 and CDR2 (germline): SQVTM, ANQGSEA. The CDR3 spells CSVRDRYEQYF. The DNA of the CDR3 is TGCAGCGTCCGCGACCGGTACGAGCAGTACTTC.

The rearrangement joins TRBV19 to TRBJ2-2; D not resolved. This CDR3 spans 15 amino acids. The ends were cut back, 8 bases at V and 0 bases at J, with 13 bases in the middle. In germline, CDR1 is LNHDA, CDR2 SQIVND (reference sequence). CDR3 coding DNA: TGTGCCAGTGGAAAAGGAACTCCGAACACCGGGGAGCTGTTTTTT. Its translation is CASGKGTPNTGELFF.